This TCR beta chain came from a study of blood T cell repertoires in COVID-19 (TCRdb year 2020). Broadly, across the study: Samples covering the acute and convalescent phases of COVID-19 were provided by collaborators in the United States, Italy and Spain. The prospective study material was composed of cDNA or gDNA derived from T cells, B-cell-depleted T cells, or PBMCs. Deeply sampled blood TCRbeta repertoires from subjects exposed to, actively infected with, or recovered from COVID-19 were included in the dataset. A freely available public database, intended as a resource for researchers studying the immune response to SARS-CoV-2, is where the repertoires were released. The samples were drawn from the first 160 participants of the ongoing ImmuneRACE study and from some 1,300 subjects provided by 6 global collaborators. Sample metadata almost always included a de-identified subject ID, COVID-19 status, age in years and sex. Where available, HLA class I and class II types were obtained from metadata supplied by the sample provider rather than from assay-based typing.

The collaborating institutions used their own protocols to collect whole blood in K2EDTA tubes. Collaborator samples were shipped for TCRbeta analysis as frozen whole blood, isolated PBMCs, or DNA extracted from either sample type. In this sample, this clone turned up many times. The target of this receptor is not known. Within one base of it there is no much larger clone, and no base qualities were kept. Broader findings and caveats from the paper: The quantity of clinical and demographic metadata differed by source and by participant and was supplied without curation.

Taken from cysteine to phenylalanine, the CDR3 has 14 residues. Just CDR3 DNA is preserved here, 42 bases in frame from base 1. The germline V gene encodes CDR1 PRHDT and CDR2 FYEKMQ (reference sequence). V loses 5 bases, J loses 4 bases, and the germline ends lie 14 bases apart. TCRbeta CDR3 regions were amplified from genomic DNA using the immunoSEQ Assay, a bias-controlled multiplex PCR. As for how the authors treated the data: The number of nucleated cells in each sample was estimated from the amplification of reference gene primers within the assay. To quantify the absolute abundance of each unique TCRbeta CDR3 rearrangement, sequence reads were collapsed and filtered. For each sample, productive Simpson clonality was calculated by taking the square root of Simpson's diversity index across productive rearrangements. Here the immuneACCESS table is served through TCRdb, limited to in-frame sequences with V and J called. Missing clones are a known gap in these copies; in checked studies unresolved V genes cover under half, and the rest lacks a known reason. That table gives V, J and clone size, and the DNA gave D and trimming. Present in this sample are roughly 87,000 clones, about 83% of which were seen just once. Of the sample, roughly 8% is held by the ten largest clones.

The chain is assembled from TRBV13 and TRBJ1-2; the D gene is unclear. The source is a man aged 45-60 years with active COVID-19. Material for sequencing was peripheral blood. The CDR3 region has the sequence CASSLRGAGYGYTF. Read as DNA, the sequence is TGTGCCAGCAGCCTTCGAGGTGCGGGCTATGGCTACACCTTC. With all but the CDR3 taken from the reference TRBV13 and TRBJ1-2 genes, the full variable domain is: AAGVIQSPRHLIKEKRETATLKCYPIPRHDTVYWYQQGPGQDPQFLISFYEKMQSDKGSIPDRFSAQQFSDYHSELNMSSLELGDSALYFCASSLRGAGYGYTFGSGTRLTVV.